Below are 18 T cell receptor beta chains sequenced from a single sample in a study of blood T cell repertoires in COVID-19. Repertoires were generated with immunoSEQ multiplex PCR, while TCRdb's copy carries only in-frame clones and drops some. The sample records 220,000 or so clones, approximately 77% being singletons. The material sequenced was peripheral blood. All receptors come from a woman of 80 years or more with acute or convalescent COVID-19.

V usage is TRBV11-2 and J usage is TRBJ1-2; 8 bases are a match to TRBD1. Germline lookup yields CDR1 SGHAT and CDR2 FQNNGV. The CDR3 sequence is 15 residues long. J gave up 8 bases and V 5 bases, and 13 bases lay outside the gene matches. CDR3 in DNA: TGTGCCAGCAGCAGTCAACTAACAGACAGGGGCGGCTACACCTTC. Its protein product is CASSSQLTDRGGYTF.

In DNA, the CDR3 is TGTGCCAGTAGCCCCCCACCCCCCCGGAGGTATGGCTACACCTTC. It translates to CASSPPPPRRYGYTF. J is TRBJ1-2 and V is TRBV19; D is uncertain. The germline V and J ends were trimmed by 6 bases and 5 bases, with 19 bases remaining between them. The CDR3 is 15 residues long. CDR1 LNHDA and CDR2 SQIVND come from the germline V gene (reference sequence).

This clone is a singleton in its sample. The rearrangement joins TRBV5-6 to TRBJ1-1; 11 bases are a match to TRBD1. Germline assignment: CDR1 SGHDT and CDR2 YYEEEE. CDR3 size: 16 residues. V gave up 4 bases and J gave up 5 bases; unmatched junction bases: 10. CDR3: CASSPRTGGAVTEAFF. CDR3 in DNA: TGTGCCAGCAGCCCTCGGACAGGGGGCGCAGTGACTGAAGCTTTCTTT. Based on the CDR3 plus reference TRBV5-6 and TRBJ1-1, the full variable domain is DAGVTQSPTHLIKTRGQQVTLRCSPKSGHDTVSWYQQALGQGPQFIFQYYEEEERQRGNFPDRFSGHQFPNYSSELNVNALLLGDSALYLCASSPRTGGAVTEAFFGQGTRLTVV.

The chain has TRBV10-2 and TRBJ1-1; no clear D. The CDR3 runs 12 residues. Germline V gives CDR1 WSHSY, CDR2 SAAADI. Trimming stripped 3 bases from V and 7 bases from J, with 9 bases between. CDR3 DNA: TGCGCCAGCAGTGAACTAGGGAATGAAGCTTTCTTT. Translated: CASSELGNEAFF.

CDR3 region: CASSPGQGAARGGEAFF. CDR3 DNA sequence: TGTGCCAGCAGTCCCGGACAGGGGGCTGCGAGAGGTGGTGAAGCTTTCTTT. The genes are TRBV2 and TRBJ1-1; 11 nucleotides line up with TRBD1. The CDR3 runs 17 residues. CDR1 and CDR2 from the germline V gene are SNHLY and FYNNEI. Losses at the gene ends were 5 bases for V and 7 bases for J; bases not matched to a gene: 15.

The V call is TRBV5-6, the J call TRBJ1-1; D not resolved. The V gene's germline CDR1 is SGHDT and CDR2 YYEEEE. Between the trimmed V and J ends, which lost 4 bases and 4 bases, there was a span of 20 bases. The CDR3 is 16 amino acids. Here the CDR3 DNA reads TGTGCCAGCAGCCGTTCCCTTTCAAGCCGGGGCACTGAAGCTTTCTTT. Amino acid sequence: CASSRSLSSRGTEAFF.

This clone was counted only a few times. The chain couples TRBV12-3 or TRBV12-4 to TRBJ1-2, with D maybe TRBD1 (5 bases). V lost 6 bases and J lost 9, with 17 bases in between. The length of the CDR3 is 13 residues. The CDR3 loop reads CASSLGLMFSYTF. As DNA, the CDR3 is TGTGCCAGCAGCTTGGGACTAATGTTCAGCTACACCTTC.

The rearrangement joins TRBV18 to TRBJ2-5; no clear D gene. The CDR3 has 14 residues. V lost 2 bases to trimming and J lost 5 bases, with 12 bases between them. Germline V lookup: CDR1 KGHSH, CDR2 LQKENI. In DNA form, the CDR3 reads TGTGCCAGCTCACCAGATCCTGGTAGTGAGACCCAGTACTTC. Translated, it gives CASSPDPGSETQYF.

V and J are TRBV27 and TRBJ1-1; D perhaps matches TRBD1 (6 bases). Deletions cut 5 bases from V and 8 bases from J, with 18 bases between. CDR1 is MNHEY and CDR2 is SMNVEV in the germline V gene (reference sequence). CDR3 length: 14 residues. The CDR3 bases are TGTGCCAGCAGTCCCGGGGGGGCCTTTTTCGAAGCTTTCTTT. This translates into CASSPGGAFFEAFF.

The rearrangement uses TRBV28 and TRBJ1-2; 7 bases map to TRBD1. This CDR3 contains 15 residues. The V and J ends lost 3 bases and 8 bases, in that order; junction bases with no gene match: 12. Germline CDR1 MDHEN, CDR2 SYDVKM. The CDR3 is CASSLRQGPLGGYTF. Written as DNA, the CDR3 is TGTGCCAGCAGTTTGCGACAGGGTCCCCTCGGGGGCTACACCTTC.

CDR3 sequence (DNA): TGTGCCATCGAGGACAGGGCGAACACTGAAGCTTTCTTT. This encodes CAIEDRANTEAFF. V gene TRBV10-3 combines with J gene TRBJ1-1, with 8 bases aligning to TRBD1. Germline values: CDR1 ENHRY, CDR2 SYGVKD. This CDR3 has 13 amino acids. The V gene end was trimmed by 8 bases and the J gene end by 1 base; junction bases not matched to a gene: 3.

The genes are TRBV30 and TRBJ1-4, with 7 bases fitting TRBD1. Per the germline V gene, CDR1 is GTSNPN and CDR2 is SVGIG (reference sequence). This CDR3 comprises 17 residues. J lost 5 bases, V lost 3 bases, and 15 bases had no gene match. CDR3 bases: TGTGCCTGGAGGATCCCGGGACAGTCGCCCATAAATGAAAAACTGTTTTTT. Translating gives CAWRIPGQSPINEKLFF.

In this sample, this clone turned up a few times. V is TRBV2 and J is TRBJ1-4; no definite D call. Trimming took 8 bases from V and 8 from J, leaving 21 bases between them. CDR1 and CDR2 (germline): SNHLY, FYNNEI. This CDR3 region has 15 residues. Written as DNA, the CDR3 is TGTGCCAGCTGCGTCGCTGGGCAAAAAGCCGAAAAACTGTTTTTT. This codes for CASCVAGQKAEKLFF.

V and J are TRBV5-6 and TRBJ1-6; no firm D call. Germline V lookup: CDR1 SGHDT, CDR2 YYEEEE. The CDR3 loop spans 12 amino acids. Trimming took off 3 bases at V and 10 bases at J, with 8 bases between the two ends. The CDR3 nucleotides read TGTGCCAGCAGCTGGGAGAGATCACCCCTCCACTTT. Its translation: CASSWERSPLHF.

V usage is TRBV6-2 or TRBV6-3 and J usage is TRBJ1-3; D call uncertain. This CDR3 region has 18 residues. The V end lost 5 bases, the J end lost 1 base, and 21 bases lay between the germline ends. The germline gives CDR1 MNHEY, CDR2 SVGEGT. Written as DNA, the CDR3 is TGTGCCAGCAGTGACCGTAGAGGGAACGCCCCATCTGGAAACACCATATATTTT. It codes for CASSDRRGNAPSGNTIYF.

The chain combines TRBV6-1 with TRBJ2-2, with a possible D match to TRBD1 (5 bases). The CDR3 sequence is 13 residues long. V shed 3 bases and J shed 8 bases, with 10 bases lying between them. The germline CDR1 and CDR2 sequences are MNHNS and SASEGT. The CDR3 protein is CASSEGLAGELFF. The CDR3 DNA is TGTGCCAGCAGTGAGGGGCTCGCGGGGGAGCTGTTTTTT.

The J gene is TRBJ1-2, the V gene TRBV7-2; D ambiguous. Trimming took off 5 bases at V and 4 bases at J, with 5 bases between the two ends. The CDR3 is 11 residues long. Germline CDR1 reads SGHTA; CDR2 reads FQGNSA. The CDR3, as DNA: TGTGCCAGCAGCCTCCTCTATGGCTACACCTTC. Protein: CASSLLYGYTF. Filled out from reference TRBV7-2 and TRBJ1-2, the complete variable domain reads GAGVSQSPSNKVTEKGKDVELRCDPISGHTALYWYRQSLGQGLEFLIYFQGNSAPDKSGLPSDRFSAERTGGSVSTLTIQRTQQEDSAVYLCASSLLYGYTFGSGTRLTVV.

The rearrangement uses TRBV6-5 and TRBJ1-4; the D gene is possibly TRBD1 (5 bases). Germline-derived CDR1 and CDR2 are MNHEY and SVGAGI. The germline V and J ends were trimmed by 4 bases and 2 bases, with 8 bases remaining between them. The CDR3 is 14 residues long. CDR3 amino acids: CASSWGGTNEKLFF. CDR3 nucleotide sequence: TGTGCCAGCAGTTGGGGGGGGACTAATGAAAAACTGTTTTTT.